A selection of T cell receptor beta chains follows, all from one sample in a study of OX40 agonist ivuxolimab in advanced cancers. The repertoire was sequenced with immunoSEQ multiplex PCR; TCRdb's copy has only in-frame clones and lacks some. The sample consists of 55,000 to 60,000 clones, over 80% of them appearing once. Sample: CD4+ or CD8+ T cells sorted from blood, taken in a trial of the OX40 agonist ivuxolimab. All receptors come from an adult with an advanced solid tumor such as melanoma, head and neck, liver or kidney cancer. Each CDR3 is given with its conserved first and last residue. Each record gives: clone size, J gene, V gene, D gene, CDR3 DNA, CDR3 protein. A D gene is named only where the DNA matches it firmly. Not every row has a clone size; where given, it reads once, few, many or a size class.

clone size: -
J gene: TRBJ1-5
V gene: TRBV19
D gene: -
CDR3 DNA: -
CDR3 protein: CASSILSLGMAQHF

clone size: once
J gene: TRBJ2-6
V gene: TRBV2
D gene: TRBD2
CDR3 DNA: TGTGCCAGCAAGCGGGGAAAAGGCTCTGGGGCCAACGTCCTGACTTTC
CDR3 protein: CASKRGKGSGANVLTF

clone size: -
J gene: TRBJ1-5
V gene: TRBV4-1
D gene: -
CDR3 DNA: TGCGCCAGCAGCCAAGGGCGGGGAAACATGGAGCCCCAGCATTTT
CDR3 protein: CASSQGRGNMEPQHF

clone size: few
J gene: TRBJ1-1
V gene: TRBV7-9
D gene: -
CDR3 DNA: TGTGCCAGCAGCTTAGCCCGCGGATCGAACACTGAAGCTTTCTTT
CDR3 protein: CASSLARGSNTEAFF

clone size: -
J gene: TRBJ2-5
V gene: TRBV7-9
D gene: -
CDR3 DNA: TGTGCCAGCAGCTTAAGTCTTGAGACCCAGTACTTC
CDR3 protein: CASSLSLETQYF

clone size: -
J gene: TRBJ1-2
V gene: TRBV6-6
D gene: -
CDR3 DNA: TGTGCCAGCAGTTACTCAGGCAGGGTCGGTTCAGGCTACACCTTC
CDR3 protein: CASSYSGRVGSGYTF

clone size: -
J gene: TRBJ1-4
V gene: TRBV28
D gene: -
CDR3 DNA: TGTGCCAGCAGTAATGAAAAACTGTTTTTT
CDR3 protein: CASSNEKLFF

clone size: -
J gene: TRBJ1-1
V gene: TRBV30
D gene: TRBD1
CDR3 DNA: TGTGCCTGGAGTTTCGACAGGGACACTGAAGCTTTCTTT
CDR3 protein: CAWSFDRDTEAFF

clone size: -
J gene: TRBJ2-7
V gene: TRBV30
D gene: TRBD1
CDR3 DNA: TGTGCCTGGAGTCCACCGGGACAGCTGTACGAGCAGTACTTC
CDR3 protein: CAWSPPGQLYEQYF

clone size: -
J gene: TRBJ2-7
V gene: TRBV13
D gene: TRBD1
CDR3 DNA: TGTGCCAGCAGCCCTCACCCTGGGGACAGGGGCTACGAGCAGTACTTC
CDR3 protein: CASSPHPGDRGYEQYF

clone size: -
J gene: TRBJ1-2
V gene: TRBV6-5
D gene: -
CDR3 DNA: TGTGCCAGCAGGCCAACGAGTTATCGGGGCTACACCTTC
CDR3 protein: CASRPTSYRGYTF

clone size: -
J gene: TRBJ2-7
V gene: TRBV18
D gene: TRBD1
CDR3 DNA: TGTGCCAGCTCACCTTGGGACAGGGGCGGCGAGCAGTACTTC
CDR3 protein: CASSPWDRGGEQYF

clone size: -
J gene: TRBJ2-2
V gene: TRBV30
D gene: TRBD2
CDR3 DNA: TGTGCCTGGACGGGGGGTGCGACCACCGGGGAGCTGTTTTTT
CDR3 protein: CAWTGGATTGELFF

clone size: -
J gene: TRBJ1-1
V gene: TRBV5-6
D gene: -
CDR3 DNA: TGTGCCAGCAGCTTGGGGCATCCGAACACTGAAGCTTTCTTT
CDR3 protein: CASSLGHPNTEAFF

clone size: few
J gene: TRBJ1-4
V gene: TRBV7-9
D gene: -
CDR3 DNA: TGTGCCAGCAGCATCACCGAAAAACTGTTTTTT
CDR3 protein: CASSITEKLFF

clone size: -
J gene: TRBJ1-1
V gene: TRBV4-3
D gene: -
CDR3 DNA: TGCGCCAGCAGCCAAGATCCCGGCGGTAGCTTACACACTGAAGCTTTCTTT
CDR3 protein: CASSQDPGGSLHTEAFF

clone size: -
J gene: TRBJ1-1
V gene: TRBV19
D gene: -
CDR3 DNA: TGTGCCAGTAGCGCGGACGGGGGAGGGTTCGAAGCTTTCTTT
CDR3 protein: CASSADGGGFEAFF

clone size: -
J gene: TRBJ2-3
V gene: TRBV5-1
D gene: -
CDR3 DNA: TGCGCCAGCATGGCCCGCATAAGGGGCGATACGCAGTATTTT
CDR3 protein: CASMARIRGDTQYF

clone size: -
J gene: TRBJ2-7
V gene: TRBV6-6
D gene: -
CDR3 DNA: TGTGCCAGCAGTGACGGGGGGCAGGGGGTGAGGGCGCAGTACTTC
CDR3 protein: CASSDGGQGVRAQYF

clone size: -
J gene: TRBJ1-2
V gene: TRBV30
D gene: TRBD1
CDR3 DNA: TGTGCCTGGAAGACGAAACGGGACAGGGCGTATGGCTACACCTTC
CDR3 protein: CAWKTKRDRAYGYTF

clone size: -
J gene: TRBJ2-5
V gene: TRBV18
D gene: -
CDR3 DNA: TGTGCCAGCTCACCAAATCCGACAGGAGAAGAGACCCAGTACTTC
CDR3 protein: CASSPNPTGEETQYF

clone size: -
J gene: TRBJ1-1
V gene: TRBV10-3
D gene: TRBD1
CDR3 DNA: TGTGCCATCAGTGAGGCACCGGGACAGGGGAACACTGAAGCTTTCTTT
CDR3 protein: CAISEAPGQGNTEAFF

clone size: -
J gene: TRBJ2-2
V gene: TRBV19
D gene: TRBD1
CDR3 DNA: TGTGCCAGTAGTACCGGACAGGACACCGGGGAGCTGTTTTTT
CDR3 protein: CASSTGQDTGELFF

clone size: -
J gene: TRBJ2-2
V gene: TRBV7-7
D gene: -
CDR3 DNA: TGTGCTAGCAGCTTAGACGGCCAAACCGGGGAGCTGTTTTTT
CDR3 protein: CASSLDGQTGELFF

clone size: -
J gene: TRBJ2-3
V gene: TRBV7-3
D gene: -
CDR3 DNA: TGTGCCAGCAGCTTGAATCAGGGGGATACGCAGTATTTT
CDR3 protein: CASSLNQGDTQYF

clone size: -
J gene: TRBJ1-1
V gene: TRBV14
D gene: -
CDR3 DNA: TGTGCCAGCAACCCCCTCGACAGGCCGAACACTGAAGCTTTCTTT
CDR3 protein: CASNPLDRPNTEAFF

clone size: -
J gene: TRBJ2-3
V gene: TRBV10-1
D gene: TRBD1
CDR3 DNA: TGCGCCAGCAGTTTGACAGGGTCCGATACGCAGTATTTT
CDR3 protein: CASSLTGSDTQYF

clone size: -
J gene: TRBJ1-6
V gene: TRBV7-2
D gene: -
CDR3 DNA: TGTGCCAGCAGCTTTAATACAGAACCCCTCCACTTT
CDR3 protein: CASSFNTEPLHF

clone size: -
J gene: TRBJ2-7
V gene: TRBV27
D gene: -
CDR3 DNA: TGTGCCAGCAGCCGACTGGTAGGCTACGAGCAGTACTTC
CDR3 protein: CASSRLVGYEQYF

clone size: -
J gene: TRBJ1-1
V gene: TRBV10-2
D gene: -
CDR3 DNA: TGCGCCAGCAGTGAGCCATTGAACACTGAAGCTTTCTTT
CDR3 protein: CASSEPLNTEAFF

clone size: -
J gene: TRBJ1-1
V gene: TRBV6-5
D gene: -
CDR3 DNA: TGTGCCAGCAGTCGCATTGGGGACACTGAAGCTTTCTTT
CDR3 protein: CASSRIGDTEAFF

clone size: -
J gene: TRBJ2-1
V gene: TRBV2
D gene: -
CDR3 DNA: TGTGCCAGCAGTGCACAGACCTCCTACAATGAGCAGTTCTTC
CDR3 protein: CASSAQTSYNEQFF

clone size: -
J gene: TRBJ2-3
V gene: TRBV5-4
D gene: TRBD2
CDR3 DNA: TGTGCCAGCAGCTTGGTTAGTAGCGGGGGTGATACGCAGTATTTT
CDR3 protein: CASSLVSSGGDTQYF

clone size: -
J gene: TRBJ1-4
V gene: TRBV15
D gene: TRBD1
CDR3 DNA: TGTGCCACCAGCAGAGACACCGGGGGACAGGGGACTAATGAAAAACTGTTTTTT
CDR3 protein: CATSRDTGGQGTNEKLFF

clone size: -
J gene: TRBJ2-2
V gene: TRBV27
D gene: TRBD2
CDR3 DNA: TGTGCCAGCAGTCGCGGGACTAGTGTCACCGGGGAGCTGTTTTTT
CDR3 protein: CASSRGTSVTGELFF

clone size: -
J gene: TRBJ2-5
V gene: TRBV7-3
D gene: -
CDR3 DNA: TGTGCCAGCAGCTTATTGCTCGGGGAGACCCAGTACTTC
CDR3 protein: CASSLLLGETQYF

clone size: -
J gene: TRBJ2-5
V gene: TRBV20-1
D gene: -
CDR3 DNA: TGCAGTGCAACCCGGGCGGAGACCCAGTACTTC
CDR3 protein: CSATRAETQYF

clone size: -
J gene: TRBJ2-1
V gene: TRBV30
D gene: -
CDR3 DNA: TGTGCCTGGAGTACAACAGGGTACAATGAGCAGTTCTTC
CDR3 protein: CAWSTTGYNEQFF

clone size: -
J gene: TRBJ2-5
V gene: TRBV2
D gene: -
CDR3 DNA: TGTGCCAGCAGGGCCCATGGGGTAGAGACCCAGTACTTC
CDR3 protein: CASRAHGVETQYF

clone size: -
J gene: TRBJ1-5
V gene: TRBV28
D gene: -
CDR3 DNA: TGTGCCACCAACGTGGGGGGGCGCAAGAATAGCAATCAGCCCCAGCATTTT
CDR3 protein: CATNVGGRKNSNQPQHF

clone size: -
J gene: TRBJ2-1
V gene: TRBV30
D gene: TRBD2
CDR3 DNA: TGTGCCTGGAGTGCCCAACTAGCGTCGGGCTACAATGAGCAGTTCTTC
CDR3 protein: CAWSAQLASGYNEQFF

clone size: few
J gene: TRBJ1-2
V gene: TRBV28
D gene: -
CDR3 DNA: TGTGCCAGCTTCCAGGATGGCTACACCTTC
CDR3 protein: CASFQDGYTF

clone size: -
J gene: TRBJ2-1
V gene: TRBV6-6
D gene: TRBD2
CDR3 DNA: TGTGCCAGCAATCGGGGGGGATACGATGAGCAGTTCTTC
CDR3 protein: CASNRGGYDEQFF

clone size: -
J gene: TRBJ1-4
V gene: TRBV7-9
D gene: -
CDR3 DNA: TGTGCCAGCAGCTTCCTAGGTGGAACTAATGAAAAACTGTTTTTT
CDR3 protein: CASSFLGGTNEKLFF

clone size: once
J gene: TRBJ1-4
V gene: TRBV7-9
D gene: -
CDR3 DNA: TGTGCCAGCAGCTTAGACAGCTTTCGCGAAAAACTGTTTTTT
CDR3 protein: CASSLDSFREKLFF

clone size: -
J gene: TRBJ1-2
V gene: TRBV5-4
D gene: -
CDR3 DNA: TGTGCCAGCAGCAGAGGGGTCAGGGACTATGGCTACACCTTC
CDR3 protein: CASSRGVRDYGYTF

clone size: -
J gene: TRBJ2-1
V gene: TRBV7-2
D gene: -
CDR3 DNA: TGTGCCAGCAGCTTTTCCGGGACTCTTTACAATGAGCAGTTCTTC
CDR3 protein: CASSFSGTLYNEQFF

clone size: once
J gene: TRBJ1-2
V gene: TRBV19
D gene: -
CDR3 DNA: TGTGCCAGTAGCCCTCTTCCGATGGGCGGGGCCTATGGCTACACCTTC
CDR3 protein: CASSPLPMGGAYGYTF

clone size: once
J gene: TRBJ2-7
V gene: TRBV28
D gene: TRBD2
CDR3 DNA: TGTGCCACCCAAGCGGGAGGAGGCTACGAGCAGTACTTC
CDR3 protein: CATQAGGGYEQYF

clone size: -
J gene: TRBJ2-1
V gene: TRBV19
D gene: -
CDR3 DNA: TGTGCCAGTAGTATAGAGATCCTGGGAAAAGAGCAGTTCTTC
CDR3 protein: CASSIEILGKEQFF

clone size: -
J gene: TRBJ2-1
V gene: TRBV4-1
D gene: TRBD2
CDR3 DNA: TGCGCCAGCAGCCAAGATCGGACTAGCGGGAGAGGCAATGAGCAGTTCTTC
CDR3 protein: CASSQDRTSGRGNEQFF

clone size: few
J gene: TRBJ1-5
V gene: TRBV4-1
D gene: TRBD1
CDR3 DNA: TGCGCCAGCAGCCAAGATGACAGGGGAAGGCCCCAGCATTTT
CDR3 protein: CASSQDDRGRPQHF